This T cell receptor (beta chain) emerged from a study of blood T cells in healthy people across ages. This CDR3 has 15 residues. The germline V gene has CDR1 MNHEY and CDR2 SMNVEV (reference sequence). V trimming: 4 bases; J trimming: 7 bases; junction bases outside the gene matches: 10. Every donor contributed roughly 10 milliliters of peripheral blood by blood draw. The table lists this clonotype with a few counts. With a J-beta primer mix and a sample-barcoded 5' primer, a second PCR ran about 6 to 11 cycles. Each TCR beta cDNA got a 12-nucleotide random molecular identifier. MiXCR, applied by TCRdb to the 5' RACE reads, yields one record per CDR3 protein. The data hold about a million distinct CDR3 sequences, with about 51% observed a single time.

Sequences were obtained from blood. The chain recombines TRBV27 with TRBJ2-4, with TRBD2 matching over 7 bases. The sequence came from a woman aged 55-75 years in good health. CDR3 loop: CASSSEWEGVNIQYF. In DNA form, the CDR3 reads TGTGCCAGCAGTTCCGAGTGGGAGGGCGTGAACATTCAGTACTTC.